Sequencing of this TCR beta chain was carried out in a study of T cells in Graves' hyperthyroidism and ophthalmopathy. RNA transcripts were the template for amplifying TCR beta CDR3 regions. The study used the HTBI primer set for a first-round RT-PCR of the TCR CDR3. MiXCR was run by TCRdb on the multiplex PCR reads, yielding one entry per CDR3 protein. The sample lists about 380,000 distinct CDR3 sequences, more than 14% occurring once. In this sample, this clonotype turned up many times. The CDR3 is made up of 17 amino acids. Germline-derived CDR1 and CDR2 are DFQATT and SNEGSKA (reference sequence). J gave up 3 bases and V 5 bases, and 10 bases lay outside the gene matches.

The V and J genes are TRBV20-1 and TRBJ2-5, with TRBD2 matching over 15 bases. Sample: blood. The sequence was collected from a woman aged 25 to 39 with Graves' ophthalmopathy. CDR3 nucleotides: TGCAGTGCTCCAACCCCGGGACTAGCGGGGGGCAAAGAGACCCAGTACTTC. Translating it yields CSAPTPGLAGGKETQYF.